Each of the 7 T cell receptor beta chains below was sequenced from the same sample in a study of cytomegalovirus exposure and HLA in healthy donors. The PCR had 60 Vbeta and 13 Jbeta primers. The protocol was immunoSEQ multiplex PCR, while the TCRdb copy is restricted to in-frame clones and leaves out a portion. The table has more than 80,000 clones, approximately 85% seen once. Sequencing was performed on PBMCs. The receptors stem from a man aged 45-60 years in good health and CMV-seronegative.

The chain has TRBV5-4 and TRBJ2-2; 10 nucleotides agree with TRBD2. The CDR3 is made up of 15 amino acids. CDR1 and CDR2 from the germline V gene are SGHNT and YYREEE (reference sequence). With V trimmed by 3 bases and J by 4 bases, 3 bases remained unmatched. In DNA, the CDR3 is TGTGCCAGCAGCTCCCGACTAGCGGGCACCGGGGAGCTGTTTTTT. The encoded protein is CASSSRLAGTGELFF.

The chain carries TRBV6-1 and TRBJ1-5; TRBD1 aligns across 7 bases. The CDR3 contains 15 residues. Germline assignment: CDR1 MNHNS and CDR2 SASEGT. V lost 7 bases to trimming and J lost 3 bases; unmatched junction nucleotides: 9. CDR3 sequence reads: CASTRDSANNQPQHF. The CDR3 DNA reads TGTGCCAGCACCCGGGACAGCGCAAACAATCAGCCCCAGCATTTT.

The V call is TRBV13, the J call TRBJ2-3, with 10 bases aligning to TRBD2. V lost 5 bases and J lost 4; bases outside the gene matches: 9. The CDR3 spans 16 residues. Germline V gene data show CDR1 as PRHDT and CDR2 as FYEKMQ (reference sequence). The CDR3 reads CASSPILAGPADTQYF. CDR3 bases: TGTGCCAGCAGCCCGATACTAGCGGGGCCGGCAGATACGCAGTATTTT.

The CDR3 coding sequence is TGTGCCAGCAGCTTTGCCCCAGGCAGGGGAGAGGCTGGCTACACCTTC. This encodes CASSFAPGRGEAGYTF. The gene calls are TRBV5-6 and TRBJ1-2, with D perhaps matching TRBD1 (6 bases). Germline CDR1 reads SGHDT; CDR2 reads YYEEEE. V was shortened by 2 bases and J by 7 bases, with 21 bases between the two germline ends. The CDR3 is 16 residues long.

This rearrangement joins TRBV19 to TRBJ1-4, with 7 bases matching TRBD1. This CDR3 is built from 15 residues. Germline lookup yields CDR1 LNHDA and CDR2 SQIVND (reference sequence). V was clipped by 5 bases and J by 5 bases; unmatched bases: 8. The DNA of the CDR3 is TGTGCCAGTAGTTGGTTAAAGACAGGGAATGAAAAACTGTTTTTT. Translation: CASSWLKTGNEKLFF.

The CDR3 region is CASSPTGKWGANVLTF. Here the CDR3 DNA reads TGTGCCAGCAGCCCAACAGGGAAATGGGGGGCCAACGTCCTGACTTTC. V gene TRBV21-1 combines with J gene TRBJ2-6; the tabulated D call, TRBD1, remains unverified against the DNA. TRBV21-1 is tagged as a pseudogene. The CDR3 has 16 residues.

V and J are TRBV19 and TRBJ1-2; weak D call: TRBD1 (6 bases). CDR1 and CDR2 from the germline V gene are LNHDA and SQIVND (reference sequence). CDR3 length: 14 amino acids. Trimming stripped 7 bases from V and 4 bases from J, with 16 bases between. The CDR3: CASIPTGRTYGYTF. DNA of the CDR3: TGTGCCAGTATCCCTACAGGGAGAACCTATGGCTACACCTTC. The full variable domain, with the rest looked up from reference TRBV19 and TRBJ1-2, is DGGITQSPKYLFRKEGQNVTLSCEQNLNHDAMYWYRQDPGQGLRLIYYSQIVNDFQKGDIAEGYSVSREKKESFPLTVTSAQKNPTAFYLCASIPTGRTYGYTFGSGTRLTVV.